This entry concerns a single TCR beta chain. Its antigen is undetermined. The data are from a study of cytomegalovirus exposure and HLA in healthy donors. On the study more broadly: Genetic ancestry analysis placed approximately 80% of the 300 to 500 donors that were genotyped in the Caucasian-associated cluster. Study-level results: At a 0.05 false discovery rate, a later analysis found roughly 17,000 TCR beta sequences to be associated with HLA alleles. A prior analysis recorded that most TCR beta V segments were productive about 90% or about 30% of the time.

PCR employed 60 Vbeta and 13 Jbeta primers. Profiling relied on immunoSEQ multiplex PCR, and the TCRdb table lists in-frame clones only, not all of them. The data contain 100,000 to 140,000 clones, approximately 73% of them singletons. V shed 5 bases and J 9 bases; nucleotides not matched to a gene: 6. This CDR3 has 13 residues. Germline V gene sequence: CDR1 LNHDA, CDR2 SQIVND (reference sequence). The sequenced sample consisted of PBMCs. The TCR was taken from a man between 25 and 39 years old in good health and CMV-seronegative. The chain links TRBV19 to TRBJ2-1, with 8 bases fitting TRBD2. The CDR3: CASSETSESEQFF. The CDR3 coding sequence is TGTGCCAGTAGTGAGACTAGCGAGAGTGAGCAGTTCTTC.